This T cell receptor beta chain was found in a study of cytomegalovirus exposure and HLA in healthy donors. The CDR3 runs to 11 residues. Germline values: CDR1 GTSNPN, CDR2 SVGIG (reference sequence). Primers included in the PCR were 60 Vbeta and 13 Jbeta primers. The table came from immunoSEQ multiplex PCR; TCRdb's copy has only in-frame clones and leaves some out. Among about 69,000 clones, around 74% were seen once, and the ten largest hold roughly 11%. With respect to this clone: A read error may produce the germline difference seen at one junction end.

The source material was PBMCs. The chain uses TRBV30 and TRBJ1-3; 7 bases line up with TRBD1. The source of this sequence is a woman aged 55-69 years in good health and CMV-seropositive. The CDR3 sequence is CAWSQGDSPDF. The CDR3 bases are TGTGCCTGGAGTCAAGGGGACAGCCCGGATTTT.